This entry is about one TCR beta chain. This CDR3 is built from 11 residues. CDR1 is SEHNR, CDR2 FQNEAQ, per germline (reference sequence). Trimming took 11 bases from V and 4 from J, leaving 11 bases between them. This entry is derived from a study of cytomegalovirus exposure and HLA in healthy donors. PCR involved 60 Vbeta and 13 Jbeta primers. Assay: immunoSEQ multiplex PCR; the TCRdb copy retains only in-frame clones and omits some. The repertoire holds 150,000 to 200,000 clones, with approximately 80% as singletons. The origin of this receptor is a woman aged 18-29 years in good health and CMV-seropositive. The sequenced material came from PBMCs. This chain uses TRBV7-9 with TRBJ1-2, with D unresolved. The CDR3 DNA reads TGTGCCGGAACAGCTATCTATGGCTACACCTTC. This gives the protein CAGTAIYGYTF.